The next 27 T cell receptor beta chains were all read from a single sample in a study of technical replicates of blood from a handful of donors. Libraries were prepared by immunoSEQ multiplex PCR; TCRdb keeps only in-frame clonotypes and omits some of them. The sample has about 85,000 clones, around 94% seen once. The specimen sequenced was T cells isolated from PBMCs. All receptors derive from a human donor in good health.

The chain couples TRBV5-4 to TRBJ2-7, with TRBD1 matching 9 bases. V lost 2 bases to trimming and J lost 3 bases; unmatched junction nucleotides: 6. The CDR3 is made up of 15 amino acids. Germline CDR1 reads SGHNT; CDR2 reads YYREEE (reference sequence). CDR3 sequence (DNA): TGTGCCAGCAGCTTACCGGGGACAGGGAGCTACGAGCAGTACTTC. It codes for CASSLPGTGSYEQYF.

This chain links TRBV5-4 with TRBJ1-1, with D possibly being TRBD1 (5 bases). Trimming removed 1 base from V and 1 base from J, with 8 bases in between. Per the germline V gene, CDR1 is SGHNT and CDR2 is YYREEE (reference sequence). This CDR3 has 14 amino acids. Written as DNA, the CDR3 is TGTGCCAGCAGCTTGCGACAGACGAACACTGAAGCTTTCTTT. Translated, it gives CASSLRQTNTEAFF.

The rearrangement joins TRBV6-5 to TRBJ1-2; 10 bases are shared with TRBD1. The V and J ends lost 5 bases and 7 bases, in that order; junction bases with no gene match: 7. The CDR3 loop spans 14 amino acids. CDR1 MNHEY and CDR2 SVGAGI come from the germline V gene. CDR3 region: CASSPRQGASGYTF. CDR3 coding DNA: TGTGCCAGCAGTCCTCGACAGGGGGCTAGTGGCTACACCTTC.

The chain carries TRBV25-1 and TRBJ2-2; D is perhaps TRBD2 (6 bases). This CDR3 region has 17 residues. Trimming took off 4 bases at V and 4 bases at J, with 19 bases between the two ends. CDR1 is MGHDK, CDR2 SYGVNS, per germline. The CDR3 sequence is CASSVRLEGAGTGELFF. DNA of the CDR3: TGTGCCAGCAGTGTCCGCCTGGAGGGTGCGGGCACCGGGGAGCTGTTTTTT.

The chain carries TRBV6-4 and TRBJ1-2, with 7 bases aligning to TRBD1. This CDR3 is built from 17 residues. From germline, CDR1 is MRHNA and CDR2 SNTAGT. The V and J ends lost 7 bases and 4 bases, in that order; junction bases with no gene match: 18. The CDR3 nucleotides read TGTGCCAGCACCCAAAAGGGGGCGGGACCTCGGGGCTATGGCTACACCTTC. It specifies CASTQKGAGPRGYGYTF.

DNA for the CDR3: TGTGCCAGCAGTGAACAGGTCAACAATGAGCAGTTCTTC. Protein sequence: CASSEQVNNEQFF. The chain uses TRBV2 and TRBJ2-1; D is unclear. With 2 bases removed from V and 5 bases from J, the gap between germline ends came to 7 bases. The CDR3 runs 13 residues. Germline CDR1 is SNHLY and CDR2 is FYNNEI.

CDR3: CASSNEQYF. In DNA, the CDR3 is TGTGCCAGCTCTAACGAGCAGTACTTC. The chain carries TRBV2 and TRBJ2-7; D gene unclear. The germline V gene encodes CDR1 SNHLY and CDR2 FYNNEI. Trimming took off 8 bases at V and 5 bases at J, with 4 bases between the two ends. The CDR3 has 9 residues.

This chain joins TRBV13 and TRBJ2-7; 10 bases match TRBD1. The germline CDR1 and CDR2 sequences are PRHDT and FYEKMQ (reference sequence). After removal of 5 bases from V and 3 bases from J, the junction contained 7 bases not matched to a gene. This CDR3 contains 15 residues. The CDR3 sequence: CASSPPGTGVYEQYF. The CDR3 DNA is TGTGCCAGCAGCCCCCCGGGGACAGGGGTCTACGAGCAGTACTTC.

V usage is TRBV4-1 and J usage is TRBJ2-7, with 8 bases lining up with TRBD2. Trimming cost V 2 bases and J 2 bases; bases outside gene matches: 2. The CDR3 is 14 amino acids. Germline-derived CDR1 and CDR2 are MGHRA and YSYEKL. CDR3 DNA: TGCGCCAGCAGCCAACGGACTAGCCCCTACGAGCAGTACTTC. This encodes CASSQRTSPYEQYF.

The rearrangement uses TRBV5-4 and TRBJ2-3; D not resolved. With 4 bases removed from V and 0 bases from J, the gap between germline ends came to 15 bases. The CDR3 has 16 amino acids. Looked up from germline, CDR1 is SGHNT and CDR2 is YYREEE (reference sequence). CDR3 coding DNA: TGTGCCAGCAGCATGGTGGCGGCATCTAGCACAGATACGCAGTATTTT. Residues: CASSMVAASSTDTQYF.

V usage is TRBV7-6 and J usage is TRBJ1-2, with D maybe TRBD1 (6 bases). V was shortened by 5 bases and J by 6 bases, with 19 bases between the two germline ends. Germline V CDR1 and CDR2: SGHVS, FNYEAQ. The CDR3 spans 15 residues. The CDR3 DNA reads as TGTGCCAGCAGCGCCCAGAGGGGGGGGAAGAATGGCTACACCTTC. This codes for CASSAQRGGKNGYTF.

This chain links TRBV27 with TRBJ2-1; 14 bases agree with TRBD2. The CDR3 runs to 16 residues. CDR1 is MNHEY, CDR2 SMNVEV, per germline (reference sequence). The V segment lost 7 bases and the J segment 6 bases; nucleotides outside the gene matches: 8. The CDR3, as DNA: TGTGCCAGCATACCCGGGACTAGCGGGAGAGTCAATGAGCAGTTCTTC. This encodes CASIPGTSGRVNEQFF.

This clone showed up just once. The J gene is TRBJ2-7, the V gene TRBV10-2; 8 nucleotides align to TRBD1. Trimming cost V 3 bases and J 7 bases; bases outside gene matches: 11. The CDR3 runs 15 residues. Germline values: CDR1 WSHSY, CDR2 SAAADI. The CDR3 DNA reads TGCGCCAGCAGTGAAGGGACAGGTTCTCCTCTAGAGCAGTACTTC. Translated: CASSEGTGSPLEQYF.

The rearrangement links TRBV19 to TRBJ2-1, with D possibly being TRBD2 (5 bases). Germline CDR1 and CDR2: LNHDA and SQIVND (reference sequence). The CDR3 has 15 amino acids. The V end was cut by 7 bases, the J end by 8 bases, with 21 bases between. The CDR3 reads CASKLTSGIVDEQFF. Written as DNA, the CDR3 is TGTGCCAGTAAATTAACTAGTGGTATAGTTGATGAGCAGTTCTTC.

This rearrangement joins TRBV4-1 to TRBJ2-7; tentatively, D is TRBD2 (6 bases). Per the germline V gene, CDR1 is MGHRA and CDR2 is YSYEKL. Trimming cost V 3 bases and J 3 bases, with 12 bases left between them. The CDR3 is 14 amino acids. CDR3 bases: TGCGCCAGCAGCCAGGGCGGGGCAATCTACGAGCAGTACTTC. Translated: CASSQGGAIYEQYF.

The CDR3 region is CASSSLTGPPGGYTF. In DNA, the CDR3 is TGTGCCAGCAGTTCCTTGACAGGGCCTCCTGGTGGCTACACCTTC. The chain has TRBV27 and TRBJ1-2, with 7 bases aligning to TRBD1. The trim removed 4 bases at V and 7 bases at J, leaving 12 bases unmatched. Germline V gene sequence: CDR1 MNHEY, CDR2 SMNVEV (reference sequence). This CDR3 has 15 amino acids.

The chain recombines TRBV6-5 with TRBJ2-7; no definite D call. CDR3 size: 12 residues. The germline V and J ends were trimmed by 6 bases and 3 bases, with 9 bases remaining between them. The germline V gene encodes CDR1 MNHEY and CDR2 SVGAGI. The CDR3 DNA reads as TGTGCCAGCAGGCGGAATTTCTACGAGCAGTACTTC. Encoded protein: CASRRNFYEQYF.

This rearrangement joins TRBV5-6 to TRBJ1-1; D might be TRBD1 (5 bases). The length of the CDR3 is 14 residues. V was clipped by 7 bases and J by 2 bases, with 15 bases between them. The V gene's germline CDR1 is SGHDT and CDR2 YYEEEE. CDR3 nucleotide sequence: TGTGCCAGCCGCCGGATGACAGACAACACTGAAGCTTTCTTT. It specifies CASRRMTDNTEAFF.

V gene TRBV19 combines with J gene TRBJ2-7; D possibly corresponds to TRBD2 (5 bases). CDR3 length equals 14 residues. Per germline, CDR1 LNHDA and CDR2 SQIVND (reference sequence). V was pared by 4 bases and J by 3 bases, with 13 bases between. CDR3 sequence: CASSTEVGSYEQYF. CDR3 nucleotide sequence: TGTGCCAGTAGTACTGAAGTAGGGAGCTACGAGCAGTACTTC.

The chain employs TRBV4-1 and TRBJ2-5; 11 bases line up with TRBD1. This CDR3 is 17 amino acids long. The germline V gene encodes CDR1 MGHRA and CDR2 YSYEKL. With 5 bases clipped from V and 1 base from J, the junction kept 9 bases outside the gene matches. The CDR3 spells CASSDPGQGGFQETQYF. The CDR3, as DNA: TGCGCCAGCAGCGATCCGGGACAGGGGGGTTTCCAAGAGACCCAGTACTTC.

V is TRBV6-1 and J is TRBJ2-7, with D maybe TRBD1 (6 bases). The CDR3 runs to 14 residues. Germline V gives CDR1 MNHNS, CDR2 SASEGT. V was trimmed by 10 bases and J by 0 bases, leaving 16 bases between them. CDR3 residues: CATAGQWSSYEQYF. The DNA of the CDR3 is TGTGCCACCGCCGGACAGTGGAGCTCCTACGAGCAGTACTTC.

V usage is TRBV25-1 and J usage is TRBJ2-3; a weak D match, TRBD1 (5 bases). The length of the CDR3 is 13 residues. The germline V and J ends were trimmed by 7 bases and 8 bases, with 16 bases remaining between them. The germline V gene has CDR1 MGHDK and CDR2 SYGVNS. DNA for the CDR3: TGTGCCAGCATACGCACAGGTCAGGGTACGCAGTATTTT. Its protein is CASIRTGQGTQYF.

V gene TRBV5-6 combines with J gene TRBJ2-5; 11 nucleotides agree with TRBD2. After removal of 0 bases from V and 3 bases from J, the junction contained 7 bases not matched to a gene. The CDR3 is made up of 17 amino acids. In germline, CDR1 is SGHDT, CDR2 YYEEEE. In nucleotides, the CDR3 is TGTGCCAGCAGCTTGGCCCTGGCTAGCGGGGGGAAAGAGACCCAGTACTTC. It encodes CASSLALASGGKETQYF.

The chain is built from TRBV19 and TRBJ2-1; 7 nucleotides agree with TRBD1. In germline, CDR1 is LNHDA, CDR2 SQIVND (reference sequence). CDR3 length: 14 amino acids. J gave up 4 bases and V 5 bases, and 5 bases lay outside the gene matches. The CDR3 protein is CASSRRGNYNEQFF. The CDR3 DNA reads as TGTGCCAGTAGTCGCAGGGGGAATTACAATGAGCAGTTCTTC.

The chain employs TRBV27 and TRBJ1-5, with no clear D. Trimming cost V 10 bases and J 2 bases, with 9 bases left between them. This CDR3 is built from 12 residues. Germline V lookup: CDR1 MNHEY, CDR2 SMNVEV (reference sequence). CDR3 nucleotides: TGTGCCACGGGGTTGGGCAATCAGCCCCAGCATTTT. This encodes CATGLGNQPQHF.

The chain is built from TRBV28 and TRBJ2-5; D is unclear. This CDR3 is 12 amino acids long. Germline-derived CDR1 and CDR2 are MDHEN and SYDVKM. V was pared by 1 base and J by 2 bases, with 2 bases between. The CDR3 is CASSLSQETQYF. CDR3 coding DNA: TGTGCCAGCAGTTTATCACAAGAGACCCAGTACTTC.

The genes are TRBV19 and TRBJ1-1; 7 nucleotides match TRBD1. The CDR3 is made up of 13 amino acids. Trimming cost V 10 bases and J 0 bases; bases outside gene matches: 5. Germline CDR1 LNHDA, CDR2 SQIVND (reference sequence). CDR3 DNA: TGTGCCACCGTTGGACAGGTGAACACTGAAGCTTTCTTT. Translated: CATVGQVNTEAFF.